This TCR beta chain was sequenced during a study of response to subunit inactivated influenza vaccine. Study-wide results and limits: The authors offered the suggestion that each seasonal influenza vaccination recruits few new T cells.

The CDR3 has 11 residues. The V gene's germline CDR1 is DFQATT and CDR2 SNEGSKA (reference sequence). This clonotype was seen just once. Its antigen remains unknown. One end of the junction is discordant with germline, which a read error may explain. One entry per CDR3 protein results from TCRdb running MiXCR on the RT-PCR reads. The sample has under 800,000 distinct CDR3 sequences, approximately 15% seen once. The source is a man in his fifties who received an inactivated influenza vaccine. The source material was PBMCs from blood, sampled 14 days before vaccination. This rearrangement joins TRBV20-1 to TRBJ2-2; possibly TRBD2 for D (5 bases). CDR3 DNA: TGCAGTGCGCCAAACACCGGGGAGATGTTTTTT. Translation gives CSAPNTGEMFF.